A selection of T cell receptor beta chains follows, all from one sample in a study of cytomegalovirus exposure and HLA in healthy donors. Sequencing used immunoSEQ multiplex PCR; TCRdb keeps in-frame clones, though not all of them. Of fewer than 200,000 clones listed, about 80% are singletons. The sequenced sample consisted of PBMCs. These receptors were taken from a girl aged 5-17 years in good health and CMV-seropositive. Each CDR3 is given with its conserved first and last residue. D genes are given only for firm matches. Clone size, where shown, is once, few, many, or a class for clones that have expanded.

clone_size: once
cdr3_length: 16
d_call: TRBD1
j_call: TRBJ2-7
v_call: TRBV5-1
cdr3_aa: CASSLGLPGQGSEQYF
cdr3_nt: TGCGCCAGCAGCTTGGGATTACCGGGACAGGGGTCCGAGCAGTACTTC

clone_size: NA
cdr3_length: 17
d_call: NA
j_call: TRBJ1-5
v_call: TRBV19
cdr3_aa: CASSARGGPTLNQPQHF
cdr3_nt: TGTGCCAGTAGTGCCCGGGGGGGCCCGACACTAAATCAGCCCCAGCATTTT

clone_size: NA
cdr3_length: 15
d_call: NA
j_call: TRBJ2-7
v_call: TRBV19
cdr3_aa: CASSIDHSGLYEQYF
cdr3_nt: TGTGCCAGTAGTATAGATCACAGCGGACTCTACGAGCAGTACTTC

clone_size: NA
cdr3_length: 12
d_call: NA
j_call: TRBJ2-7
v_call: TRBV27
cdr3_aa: CASSLAGGEQYF
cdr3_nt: TGTGCCAGCAGCCTCGCCGGGGGCGAGCAGTACTTC

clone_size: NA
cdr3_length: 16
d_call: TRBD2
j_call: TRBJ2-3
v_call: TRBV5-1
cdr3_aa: CASSLALAGATDTQYF
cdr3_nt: TGCGCCAGCAGCTTAGCACTAGCGGGGGCCACAGATACGCAGTATTTT

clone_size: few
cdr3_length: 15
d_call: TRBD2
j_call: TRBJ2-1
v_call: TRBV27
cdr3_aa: CASSARLAGASEQFF
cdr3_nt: TGTGCCAGCAGTGCCCGACTAGCGGGAGCGAGTGAGCAGTTCTTC

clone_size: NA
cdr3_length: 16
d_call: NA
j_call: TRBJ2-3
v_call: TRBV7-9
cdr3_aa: CASSSPSDPPPDTQYF
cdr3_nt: TGTGCCAGCAGCTCCCCCAGCGATCCCCCCCCAGATACGCAGTATTTT

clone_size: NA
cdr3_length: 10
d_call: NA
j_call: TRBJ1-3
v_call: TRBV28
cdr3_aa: CASSNGTIYF
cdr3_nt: TGTGCCAGCAGTAACGGCACCATATATTTT

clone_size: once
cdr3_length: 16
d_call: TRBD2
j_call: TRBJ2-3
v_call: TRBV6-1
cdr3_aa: CASSELGGGPVDTQYF
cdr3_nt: TGTGCCAGCAGTGAATTGGGGGGAGGGCCAGTAGATACGCAGTATTTT

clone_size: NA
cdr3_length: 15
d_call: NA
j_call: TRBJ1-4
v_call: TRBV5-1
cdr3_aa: CASRSRTATNEKLFF
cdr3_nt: TGCGCCAGCAGATCAAGGACAGCAACTAATGAAAAACTGTTTTTT

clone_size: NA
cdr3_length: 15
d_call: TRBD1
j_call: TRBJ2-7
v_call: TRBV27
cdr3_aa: CASRETGSDLYEQYF
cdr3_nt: TGTGCCAGCCGAGAGACAGGGAGCGACCTCTACGAGCAGTACTTC

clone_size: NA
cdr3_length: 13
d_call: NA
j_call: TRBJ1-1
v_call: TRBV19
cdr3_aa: CASSIAAGSEAFF
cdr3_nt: TGTGCCAGTAGTATAGCCGCAGGGTCTGAAGCTTTCTTT

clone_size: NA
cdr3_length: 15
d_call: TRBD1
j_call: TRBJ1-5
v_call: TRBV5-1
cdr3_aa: CASSLTGGSNQPQHF
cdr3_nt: TGCGCCAGCAGCCTGACAGGGGGCAGCAATCAGCCCCAGCATTTT

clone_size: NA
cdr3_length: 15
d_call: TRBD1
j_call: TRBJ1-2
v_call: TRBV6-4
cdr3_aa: CASSDPSTGANGYTF
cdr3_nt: TGTGCCAGCAGTGACCCGTCGACAGGGGCGAACGGCTACACCTTC

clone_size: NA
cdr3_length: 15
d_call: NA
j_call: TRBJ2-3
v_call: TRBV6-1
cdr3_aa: CASSAGQFSTDTQYF
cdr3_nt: TGTGCCAGCAGCGCGGGACAGTTTAGCACAGATACGCAGTATTTT

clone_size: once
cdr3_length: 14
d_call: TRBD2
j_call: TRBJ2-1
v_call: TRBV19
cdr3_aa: CASRSGGALNEQFF
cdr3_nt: TGTGCCAGTAGAAGCGGGGGGGCCCTGAATGAGCAGTTCTTC

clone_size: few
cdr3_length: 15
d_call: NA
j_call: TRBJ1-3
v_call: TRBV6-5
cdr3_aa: CASSYSGGEGNTIYF
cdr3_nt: TGTGCCAGCAGTTACTCGGGCGGGGAGGGAAACACCATATATTTT

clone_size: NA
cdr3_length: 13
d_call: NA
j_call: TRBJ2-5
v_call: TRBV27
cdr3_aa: CASSRGGGLAQYF
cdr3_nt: TGTGCCAGCAGCCGCGGGGGCGGCCTAGCCCAGTACTTC

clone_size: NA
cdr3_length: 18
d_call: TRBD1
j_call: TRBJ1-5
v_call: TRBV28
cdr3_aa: CASSSDTRGRLGNQPQHF
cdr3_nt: TGTGCCAGCAGTTCCGACACCAGGGGGCGACTAGGCAATCAGCCCCAGCATTTT

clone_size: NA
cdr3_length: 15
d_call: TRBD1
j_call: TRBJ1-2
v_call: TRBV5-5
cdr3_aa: CASSPDGQGNYGYTF
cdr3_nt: TGTGCCAGCAGCCCAGACGGACAGGGGAACTATGGCTACACCTTC

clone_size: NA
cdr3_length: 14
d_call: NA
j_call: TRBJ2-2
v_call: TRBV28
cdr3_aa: CASSTRLDPGELFF
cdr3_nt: TGTGCCAGCAGTACACGACTAGATCCCGGGGAGCTGTTTTTT

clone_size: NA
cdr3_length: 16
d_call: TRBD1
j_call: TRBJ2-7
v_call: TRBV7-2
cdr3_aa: CASSLSFTGGGYEQYF
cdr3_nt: TGTGCCAGCAGCTTAAGCTTTACAGGGGGTGGGTACGAGCAGTACTTC

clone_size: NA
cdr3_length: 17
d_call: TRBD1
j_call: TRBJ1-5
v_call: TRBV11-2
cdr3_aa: CASSSRPGQGGNQPQHF
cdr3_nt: TGTGCCAGCAGCTCACGGCCCGGACAGGGGGGCAATCAGCCCCAGCATTTT

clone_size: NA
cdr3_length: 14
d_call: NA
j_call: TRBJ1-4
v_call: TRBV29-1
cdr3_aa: CSVRAGGAGEKLFF
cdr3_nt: TGCAGCGTCCGCGCGGGGGGCGCCGGTGAAAAACTGTTTTTT

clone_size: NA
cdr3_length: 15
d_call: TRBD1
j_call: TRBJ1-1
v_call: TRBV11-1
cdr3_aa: CASSLGDRGFTEAFF
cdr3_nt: TGTGCCAGCAGCTTGGGGGACAGGGGTTTCACTGAAGCTTTCTTT

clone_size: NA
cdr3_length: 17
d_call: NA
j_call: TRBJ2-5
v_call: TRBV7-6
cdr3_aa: CASSTDLVAGNRETQYF
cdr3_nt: TGTGCCAGCAGCACCGACTTGGTGGCGGGTAACAGAGAGACCCAGTACTTC

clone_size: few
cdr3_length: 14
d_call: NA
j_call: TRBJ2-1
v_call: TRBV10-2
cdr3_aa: CASSEGGAYNEQFF
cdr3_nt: TGCGCCAGCAGTGAAGGGGGGGCCTACAATGAGCAGTTCTTC

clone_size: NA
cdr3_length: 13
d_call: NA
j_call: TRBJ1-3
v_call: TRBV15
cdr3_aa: CATSTGGGLSIYF
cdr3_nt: TGTGCCACCAGCACCGGGGGTGGCTTATCCATATATTTT

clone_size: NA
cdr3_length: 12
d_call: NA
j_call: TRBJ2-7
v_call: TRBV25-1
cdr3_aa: CASSSPGYEQYF
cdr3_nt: TGTGCCAGCAGTTCCCCGGGGTACGAGCAGTACTTC

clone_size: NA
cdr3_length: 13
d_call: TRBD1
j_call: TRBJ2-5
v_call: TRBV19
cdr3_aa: CASSTDREETQYF
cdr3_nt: TGTGCCAGTAGTACCGACAGGGAGGAGACCCAGTACTTC

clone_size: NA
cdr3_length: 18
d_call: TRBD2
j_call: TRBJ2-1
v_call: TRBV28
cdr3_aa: CASSPYKWTSGFNNEQFF
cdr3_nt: TGTGCCAGCAGTCCGTACAAATGGACTAGCGGATTCAACAATGAGCAGTTCTTC

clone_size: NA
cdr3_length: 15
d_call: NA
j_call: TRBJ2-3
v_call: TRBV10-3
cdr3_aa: CAISRGPDWTDTQYF
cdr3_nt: TGTGCCATCAGTCGTGGGCCGGATTGGACAGATACGCAGTATTTT

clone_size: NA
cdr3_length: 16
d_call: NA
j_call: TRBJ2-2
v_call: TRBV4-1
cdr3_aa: CASSQGRAGRTGELFF
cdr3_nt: TGCGCCAGCAGCCAAGGTCGGGCAGGGCGGACCGGGGAGCTGTTTTTT

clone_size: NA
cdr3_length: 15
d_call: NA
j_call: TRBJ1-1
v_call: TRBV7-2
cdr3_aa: CASSLEAARNTEAFF
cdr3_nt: TGTGCCAGCAGCTTAGAGGCGGCCAGGAACACTGAAGCTTTCTTT

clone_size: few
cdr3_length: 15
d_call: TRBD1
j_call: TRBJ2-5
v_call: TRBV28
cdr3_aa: CASSLRPGGHETQYF
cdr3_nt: TGTGCCAGCAGTTTAAGGCCAGGGGGCCATGAGACCCAGTACTTC

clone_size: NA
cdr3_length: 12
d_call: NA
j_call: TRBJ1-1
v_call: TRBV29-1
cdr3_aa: CSGWTEDTEAFF
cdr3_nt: TGCAGCGGGTGGACGGAGGACACTGAAGCTTTCTTT

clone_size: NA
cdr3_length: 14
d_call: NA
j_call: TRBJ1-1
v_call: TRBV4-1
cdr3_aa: CASSQDVRNTEAFF
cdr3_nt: TGCGCCAGCAGCCAAGATGTTAGGAACACTGAAGCTTTCTTT

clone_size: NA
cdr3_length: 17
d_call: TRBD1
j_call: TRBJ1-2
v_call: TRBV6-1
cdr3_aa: CASIEHGTAYRSLGYTF
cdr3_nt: TGTGCCAGCATTGAACACGGGACAGCTTACCGCTCTTTGGGGTACACCTTC

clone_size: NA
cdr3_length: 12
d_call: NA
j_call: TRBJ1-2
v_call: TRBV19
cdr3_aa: CASSIDPGSYTF
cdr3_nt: TGTGCCAGTAGTATAGATCCAGGGAGCTACACCTTC

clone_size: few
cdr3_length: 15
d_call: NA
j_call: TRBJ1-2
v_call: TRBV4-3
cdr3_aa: CASSLALTRAGGYTF
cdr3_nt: TGCGCCAGCAGCTTAGCGCTGACACGGGCAGGAGGCTACACCTTC

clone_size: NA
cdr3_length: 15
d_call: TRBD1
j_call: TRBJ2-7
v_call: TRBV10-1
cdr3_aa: CASSEGPGGPYEQYF
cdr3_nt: TGCGCCAGCAGTGAAGGGCCAGGGGGTCCCTACGAGCAGTACTTC

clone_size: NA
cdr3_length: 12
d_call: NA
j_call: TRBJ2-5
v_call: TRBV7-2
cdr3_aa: CASSLQLETQYF
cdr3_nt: TGTGCCAGCAGCTTACAACTCGAGACCCAGTACTTC

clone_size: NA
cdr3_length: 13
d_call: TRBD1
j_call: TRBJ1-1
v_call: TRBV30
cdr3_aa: CAWSVRQGAWAFF
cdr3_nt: TGTGCCTGGAGTGTACGACAGGGGGCTTGGGCTTTCTTT

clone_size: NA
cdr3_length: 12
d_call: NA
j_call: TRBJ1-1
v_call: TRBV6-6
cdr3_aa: CASSYAGEETFF
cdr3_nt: TGTGCCAGCAGTTACGCGGGGGAGGAAACTTTCTTT

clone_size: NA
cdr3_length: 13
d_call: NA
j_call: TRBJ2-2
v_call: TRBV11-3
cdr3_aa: CASSLEREDELFF
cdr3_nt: TGTGCCAGCAGCTTGGAGAGGGAAGACGAGCTGTTTTTT

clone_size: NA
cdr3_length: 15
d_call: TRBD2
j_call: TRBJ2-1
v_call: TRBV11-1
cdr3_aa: CASSLIQRGVYEQFF
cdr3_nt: TGTGCCAGCAGCTTAATCCAGCGGGGTGTGTATGAGCAGTTCTTC

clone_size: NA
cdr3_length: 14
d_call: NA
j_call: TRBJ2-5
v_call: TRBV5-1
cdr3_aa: CASSFNPSKETQYF
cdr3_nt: TGCGCCAGCAGCTTCAACCCAAGCAAAGAGACCCAGTACTTC